The clone carrying this TCR beta chain was counted at least ten times. What it binds is unknown. The TCR beta CDR3 regions underwent amplification using RNA transcripts as the source. HTBI primers drove first-round RT-PCR of the TCR CDR3. Via MiXCR, TCRdb re-called the multiplex PCR reads, giving one row per CDR3 protein. The sample carries 250,000 to 300,000 distinct CDR3 sequences, around 19% recorded once. These data are taken from a study of T cells in Graves' hyperthyroidism and ophthalmopathy. Whole-study context: Pretreatment peripheral blood was obtained at initial diagnosis.

On the basis of clinical symptoms, serum thyroxine and TRAb, thyroid ultrasound and orbital computed tomography, diagnoses were made. Study conclusions and caveats: Model output signaled ophthalmopathy a median around 6.9 months ahead of onset. Separation of ophthalmopathy from stable hyperthyroidism was achieved by a 13 V-J model.

Germline V gene lookup returns CDR1 SGHRS and CDR2 YFSETQ. This CDR3 has 13 residues. V was shortened by 5 bases and J by 0 bases, with 9 bases between the two germline ends. This TCR came from a man between 50 and 59 years old with Graves' ophthalmopathy. The chain employs TRBV5-1 and TRBJ2-7; D is undetermined. The sequenced sample was blood. The chain's CDR3 is CASRAGFSYEQYF. CDR3 DNA: TGCGCCAGCAGGGCAGGCTTCTCCTACGAGCAGTACTTC.